This passage covers 18 T cell receptor beta chains from one sample sequenced in a study of T cell responses to AZD1222 COVID-19 vaccine. TCRdb keeps only in-frame clones here, not all; method: immunoSEQ multiplex PCR. The profile shows about 140,000 clones, 85% to 95% of them singletons. The material was peripheral blood, obtained 28 days after the second AZD1222 dose. The receptors stem from an adult who received the AZD1222 COVID-19 vaccine.

The rearrangement joins TRBV4-1 to TRBJ2-2; 10 bases match TRBD1. This CDR3 contains 18 residues. Germline V CDR1 and CDR2: MGHRA, YSYEKL. With 2 bases clipped from V and 6 bases from J, the junction kept 12 bases outside the gene matches. CDR3 in DNA: TGCGCCAGCAGCCAACCAAAGATGGGACAGGGGAAAGCCGGGGAGCTGTTTTTT. It yields the protein CASSQPKMGQGKAGELFF.

The rearrangement uses TRBV7-2 and TRBJ1-1; tentatively, D is TRBD1 (5 bases). CDR3 length: 15 amino acids. Trimming removed 0 bases at V and 1 base at J, with 9 bases between. Germline-derived CDR1 and CDR2 are SGHTA and FQGNSA. CDR3 sequence reads: CASSLAGTGNTEAFF. The CDR3 bases are TGTGCCAGCAGCTTAGCAGGGACTGGGAACACTGAAGCTTTCTTT.

The genes are TRBV7-9 and TRBJ2-3, with 10 positions matching TRBD2. CDR1 is SEHNR and CDR2 is FQNEAQ in the germline V gene (reference sequence). CDR3 size: 15 residues. V gave up 5 bases and J gave up 1 base; unmatched junction bases: 3. The CDR3 here is CASSQGLAGTDTQYF. CDR3 DNA sequence: TGTGCCAGCAGCCAAGGACTAGCGGGCACAGATACGCAGTATTTT.

This clone has a single count. The chain employs TRBV12-2 and TRBJ1-2; the table names TRBD1, a call not compared with the DNA. TRBV12-2 is designated a pseudogene. The CDR3 runs to 14 residues. CDR3 amino acids: CASRKTTRQGGYTF. The DNA for the CDR3 is TGTGCAAGTCGCAAAACCACCAGACAGGGTGGCTACACCTTC.

The chain recombines TRBV24-1 with TRBJ2-7, with D maybe TRBD2 (5 bases). Germline V gene sequence: CDR1 KGHDR, CDR2 SFDVKD. The CDR3 contains 13 residues. V lost 3 bases and J 2 bases, leaving 7 bases between the germline ends. This CDR3 is CATSDTRTYEQYF. As DNA, the CDR3 is TGTGCCACCAGTGATACTAGAACCTACGAGCAGTACTTC.

The chain has TRBV25-1 and TRBJ1-2; no reliable D call. The CDR3 runs to 12 residues. Germline V gives CDR1 MGHDK, CDR2 SYGVNS. V lost 3 bases and J lost 4, with 6 bases in between. The CDR3 coding sequence is TGTGCCAGCAGTGACAACACCTATGGCTACACCTTC. It codes for CASSDNTYGYTF.

This clone was observed once. The chain recombines TRBV7-9 with TRBJ2-7; 9 positions agree with TRBD2. The V gene's germline CDR1 is SEHNR and CDR2 FQNEAQ (reference sequence). This CDR3 is built from 18 residues. The V gene end was trimmed by 5 bases and the J gene end by 3 bases; junction bases not matched to a gene: 17. This chain's CDR3 is CASSPLASGGRPSYEQYF. Here the CDR3 DNA reads TGTGCCAGCAGCCCCCTCGCCAGCGGGGGGCGCCCAAGCTACGAGCAGTACTTC.

V and J are TRBV4-1 and TRBJ2-7; 8 nucleotides agree with TRBD1. The germline V gene encodes CDR1 MGHRA and CDR2 YSYEKL. V gave up 2 bases and J gave up 4 bases; unmatched junction bases: 10. CDR3 length: 16 amino acids. This CDR3 reads CASSQPTGQGGYEQYF. The CDR3 DNA follows: TGCGCCAGCAGCCAACCAACTGGACAGGGTGGGTACGAGCAGTACTTC.

The genes are TRBV6-5 and TRBJ2-7; D may be TRBD1 (6 bases). Germline V gives CDR1 MNHEY, CDR2 SVGAGI. There are 14 residues in the CDR3. V shed 7 bases and J shed 3 bases, with 16 bases lying between them. The CDR3 region is CASIELGQLYEQYF. In nucleotides, the CDR3 is TGTGCCAGCATCGAACTCGGACAGCTCTACGAGCAGTACTTC.

This chain connects TRBV9 to TRBJ1-2, with D possibly being TRBD1 (5 bases). The CDR3 is 13 amino acids. The ends were cut back, 4 bases at V and 8 bases at J, with 15 bases in the middle. Germline-derived CDR1 and CDR2 are SGDLS and YYNGEE. The CDR3 is CASSPYPGGGYTF. The DNA of the CDR3 is TGTGCCAGCAGCCCCTACCCGGGGGGAGGCTACACCTTC.

The chain uses TRBV11-3 and TRBJ1-1; the D is unclear. Trimming shortened V by 8 bases and J by 1 base, and 11 bases separated the two germline ends. Germline CDR1 and CDR2: SGHNT and YENEEA. The CDR3 has 13 residues. The CDR3 reads CASQEQENTEAFF. For the CDR3, the DNA is TGTGCCAGCCAAGAACAAGAGAACACTGAAGCTTTCTTT.

This chain uses TRBV30 with TRBJ2-3, with D unresolved. This CDR3 contains 14 residues. Per the germline V gene, CDR1 is GTSNPN and CDR2 is SVGIG (reference sequence). Deletions cut 3 bases from V and 2 bases from J, with 12 bases between. CDR3 loop: CAWRVGDVTDTQYF. The CDR3 region has the DNA TGTGCCTGGAGAGTTGGGGATGTCACAGATACGCAGTATTTT.

This clone was seen only once. In DNA form, the CDR3 reads TGTGCCAGCAGCGCCAGCCGGACACTCCCTGCGAACACTGAAGCTTTCTTT. It specifies CASSASRTLPANTEAFF. This chain joins TRBV7-9 and TRBJ1-1, with D perhaps TRBD1 (5 bases). Trimming shortened V by 5 bases and J by 1 base, and 20 bases separated the two germline ends. From germline, CDR1 is SEHNR and CDR2 FQNEAQ (reference sequence). The CDR3 loop spans 17 amino acids.

The chain has TRBV30 and TRBJ2-7, with 8 bases identical to TRBD2. CDR3 length equals 12 residues. Looked up from germline, CDR1 is GTSNPN and CDR2 is SVGIG (reference sequence). The V segment lost 8 bases and the J segment 5 bases; nucleotides outside the gene matches: 8. The CDR3 here is CAGAGTSHEQYF. In DNA, the CDR3 is TGTGCCGGGGCCGGGACTAGTCACGAGCAGTACTTC. The whole variable domain, remainder taken from reference TRBV30 and TRBJ2-7, is SQTIHQWPATLVQPVGSPLSLECTVEGTSNPNLYWYRQAAGRGLQLLFYSVGIGQISSEVPQNLSASRPQDRQFILSSKKLLLSDSGFYLCAGAGTSHEQYFGPGTRLTVT.

CDR3: CASSQWAGGARAKQYF. CDR3 DNA: TGCGCCAGCAGCCAGTGGGCGGGGGGGGCTCGCGCGAAACAGTACTTC. The chain uses TRBV4-1 and TRBJ2-7; 9 nucleotides align to TRBD2. The trim removed 3 bases at V and 10 bases at J, leaving 16 bases unmatched. There are 16 residues in the CDR3. Germline values: CDR1 MGHRA, CDR2 YSYEKL.

The gene calls are TRBV5-4 and TRBJ1-1; TRBD1 is a possible D gene (5 bases). This CDR3 region has 13 residues. Per germline, CDR1 SGHNT and CDR2 YYREEE (reference sequence). V was shortened by 5 bases and J by 2 bases, with 10 bases between the two germline ends. The CDR3 region is CASRLGPNTEAFF. The CDR3 DNA reads TGTGCCAGCAGACTGGGGCCTAACACTGAAGCTTTCTTT.

The rearrangement links TRBV7-2 to TRBJ1-2; maybe TRBD1 (5 bases). CDR1 SGHTA and CDR2 FQGNSA come from the germline V gene. Trimming stripped 5 bases from V and 4 bases from J, with 14 bases between. The CDR3 loop spans 14 amino acids. Written as DNA, the CDR3 is TGTGCCAGCAGCGCCCGGGACCTAACCTATGGCTACACCTTC. It encodes CASSARDLTYGYTF.

The gene calls are TRBV29-1 and TRBJ2-4; weak D call: TRBD1 (5 bases). The germline gives CDR1 SQVTM, CDR2 ANQGSEA. V was trimmed by 2 bases and J by 1 base, leaving 6 bases between them. The CDR3 loop spans 13 amino acids. CDR3 protein: CSVEKGAKNIQYF. DNA of the CDR3: TGCAGCGTTGAAAAGGGGGCCAAAAACATTCAGTACTTC.